This T cell receptor (beta chain) stems from a study of identical twins. With regard to this clonotype: Its antigen remains unknown.

Whole-study findings and limits: The models systematically underestimated how much out-of-frame TCR alpha was shared in monozygotic twins. Cross-sectional statistical analysis, not tracking of the same donors, underpinned the conclusions. Zero-insertion findings could be partly confounded by invariant cells (MAIT and iNKT cells).

A universal primer site was incorporated via template switching, and the cDNA contained unique molecular identifiers. TCRdb re-called the 5' RACE reads with MiXCR, one entry per CDR3 protein. The sample yields about 700,000 distinct CDR3 sequences, around 6% seen once. Germline CDR1 is SGHRS and CDR2 is YFSETQ. The CDR3 totals 16 residues. V lost 1 base and J 7 bases, leaving 18 bases between the germline ends. The chain recombines TRBV5-1 with TRBJ2-1; TRBD2 is a possible D gene (6 bases). The specimen sequenced was naive T cells sorted from blood. The sequence was obtained from a man aged 18 to 35 in good health. CDR3 loop: CASSLRSAGGLNEQFF. The CDR3 DNA sequence: TGCGCCAGCAGCTTGAGGTCAGCGGGTGGACTAAATGAGCAGTTCTTC.